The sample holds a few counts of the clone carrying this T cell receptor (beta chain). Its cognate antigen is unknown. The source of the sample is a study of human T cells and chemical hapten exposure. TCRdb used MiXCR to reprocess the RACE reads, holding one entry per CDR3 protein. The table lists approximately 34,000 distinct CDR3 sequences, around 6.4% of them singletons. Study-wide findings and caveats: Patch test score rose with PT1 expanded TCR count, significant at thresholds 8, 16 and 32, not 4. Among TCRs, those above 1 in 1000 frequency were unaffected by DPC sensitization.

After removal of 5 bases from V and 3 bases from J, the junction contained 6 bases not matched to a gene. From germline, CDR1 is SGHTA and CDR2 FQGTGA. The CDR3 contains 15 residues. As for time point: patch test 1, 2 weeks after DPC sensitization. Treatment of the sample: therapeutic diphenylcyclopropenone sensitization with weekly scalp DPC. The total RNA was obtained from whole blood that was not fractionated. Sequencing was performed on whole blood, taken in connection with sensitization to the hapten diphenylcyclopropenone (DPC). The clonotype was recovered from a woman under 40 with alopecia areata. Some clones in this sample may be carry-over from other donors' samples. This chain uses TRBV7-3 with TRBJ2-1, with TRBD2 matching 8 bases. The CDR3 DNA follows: TGTGCCAGCAGCAGCTTAGCGGGGATCTACAATGAGCAGTTCTTC. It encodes CASSSLAGIYNEQFF.